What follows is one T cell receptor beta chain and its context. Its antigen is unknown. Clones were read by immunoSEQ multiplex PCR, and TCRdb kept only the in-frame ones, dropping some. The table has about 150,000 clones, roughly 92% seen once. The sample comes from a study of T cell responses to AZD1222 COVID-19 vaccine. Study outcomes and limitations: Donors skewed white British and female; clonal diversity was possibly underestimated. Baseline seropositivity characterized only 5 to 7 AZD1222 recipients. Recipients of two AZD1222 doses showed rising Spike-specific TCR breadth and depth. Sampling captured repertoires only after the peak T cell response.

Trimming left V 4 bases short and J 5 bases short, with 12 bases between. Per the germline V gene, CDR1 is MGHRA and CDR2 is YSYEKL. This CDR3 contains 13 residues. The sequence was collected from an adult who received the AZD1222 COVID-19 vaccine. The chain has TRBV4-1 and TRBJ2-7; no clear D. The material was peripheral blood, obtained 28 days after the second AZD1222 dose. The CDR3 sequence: CASSPSNWNEQYF. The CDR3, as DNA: TGCGCCAGCAGCCCCAGCAATTGGAACGAGCAGTACTTC.